Listed below are T cell receptor beta chains from one sample, sequenced in a study of T cell responses to AZD1222 COVID-19 vaccine. Clones were read by immunoSEQ multiplex PCR, and TCRdb kept only the in-frame ones, dropping some. The repertoire holds about 120,000 clones, with around 87% as singletons. The sequencing used peripheral blood, collected 28 days after the second AZD1222 dose. The receptors derive from an adult who received the AZD1222 COVID-19 vaccine. Both conserved end residues are trimmed from each CDR3. Fields, in order: clone size, V gene, J gene, D gene, CDR3 protein. D genes are given only for firm matches. The size entry is marked missing in some rows and otherwise reads once, few, many or a size class.

abundance: once; v_gene: TRBV7-3; j_gene: TRBJ2-3; d_gene: .; CDR3aa: ASSLHGHTDTQY
abundance: .; v_gene: TRBV2; j_gene: TRBJ1-6; d_gene: TRBD1; CDR3aa: ASRAGGAYNSPLH
abundance: once; v_gene: TRBV15; j_gene: TRBJ1-5; d_gene: TRBD1; CDR3aa: ATSRVPGTGSNQPQH
abundance: .; v_gene: TRBV10-3; j_gene: TRBJ1-1; d_gene: .; CDR3aa: AIRSQGGNTEAF
abundance: .; v_gene: TRBV10-1; j_gene: TRBJ1-4; d_gene: .; CDR3aa: ASSESGRFEKLF
abundance: .; v_gene: TRBV7-2; j_gene: TRBJ1-2; d_gene: .; CDR3aa: ASSRQGGPANYGYT
abundance: .; v_gene: TRBV19; j_gene: TRBJ2-6; d_gene: TRBD1; CDR3aa: ASSIDLGTDLLSGANVLT
abundance: .; v_gene: TRBV6-5; j_gene: TRBJ1-5; d_gene: TRBD1; CDR3aa: ASRGGQGVGWPQH
abundance: .; v_gene: TRBV4-2; j_gene: TRBJ2-7; d_gene: .; CDR3aa: ASSQIERSYEQY
abundance: .; v_gene: TRBV7-8; j_gene: TRBJ1-2; d_gene: TRBD1; CDR3aa: ASSRDRAHYGYT
abundance: .; v_gene: TRBV6-2/TRBV6-3; j_gene: TRBJ1-2; d_gene: TRBD1; CDR3aa: ASSDGQGAGYT
abundance: .; v_gene: TRBV7-2; j_gene: TRBJ2-7; d_gene: TRBD1; CDR3aa: ASSLAHGTGAYEQY
abundance: .; v_gene: TRBV19; j_gene: TRBJ2-7; d_gene: TRBD1; CDR3aa: ASSIQGANEQY
abundance: .; v_gene: TRBV7-3; j_gene: TRBJ1-2; d_gene: .; CDR3aa: ASSLTLGVDYT
abundance: .; v_gene: TRBV2; j_gene: TRBJ2-5; d_gene: .; CDR3aa: ASSEFFQETQY
abundance: .; v_gene: TRBV6-1; j_gene: TRBJ1-5; d_gene: .; CDR3aa: ASRQGLSNQPQH
abundance: .; v_gene: TRBV7-6; j_gene: TRBJ2-7; d_gene: TRBD2; CDR3aa: ASSLEVGRDYSTYEQY
abundance: .; v_gene: TRBV19; j_gene: TRBJ2-2; d_gene: .; CDR3aa: ASSIQGTKTGELF
abundance: .; v_gene: TRBV4-3; j_gene: TRBJ1-2; d_gene: .; CDR3aa: ASSQEWVGGGYT
abundance: .; v_gene: TRBV5-1; j_gene: TRBJ2-1; d_gene: TRBD2; CDR3aa: ASSSSGGAYNEQF
abundance: .; v_gene: TRBV18; j_gene: TRBJ1-1; d_gene: TRBD1; CDR3aa: ASSPLGQGGLGTEAF
abundance: .; v_gene: TRBV19; j_gene: TRBJ2-1; d_gene: .; CDR3aa: ASSKRDGSYNEQF
abundance: .; v_gene: TRBV28; j_gene: TRBJ2-7; d_gene: .; CDR3aa: ASSFLRNEQY
abundance: .; v_gene: TRBV19; j_gene: TRBJ2-2; d_gene: TRBD2; CDR3aa: ASRPGGTANTGELF
abundance: .; v_gene: TRBV5-1; j_gene: TRBJ2-1; d_gene: TRBD2; CDR3aa: ASSLMTSGGNEQF
abundance: .; v_gene: TRBV27; j_gene: TRBJ1-1; d_gene: .; CDR3aa: ASTKGQNYMNTEAF
abundance: .; v_gene: TRBV5-6; j_gene: TRBJ1-3; d_gene: TRBD1; CDR3aa: ASSSLIGQGAGNTIY
abundance: .; v_gene: TRBV19; j_gene: TRBJ1-5; d_gene: TRBD1; CDR3aa: ASSIGDRGVSNQPQH
abundance: .; v_gene: TRBV11-2; j_gene: TRBJ1-2; d_gene: .; CDR3aa: ASSYRGAGRLYGYT
abundance: few; v_gene: TRBV27; j_gene: TRBJ2-7; d_gene: .; CDR3aa: ASSLNRRSYEQY
abundance: .; v_gene: TRBV19; j_gene: TRBJ1-6; d_gene: .; CDR3aa: ASSIPGLGNSPLH
abundance: .; v_gene: TRBV25-1; j_gene: TRBJ1-1; d_gene: .; CDR3aa: ASSNLGGNTEAF
abundance: .; v_gene: TRBV7-9; j_gene: TRBJ2-1; d_gene: .; CDR3aa: ASSSTSFNEQF
abundance: .; v_gene: TRBV16; j_gene: TRBJ2-5; d_gene: .; CDR3aa: ASSPSKETQY
abundance: .; v_gene: TRBV3-1/TRBV3-2; j_gene: TRBJ1-4; d_gene: TRBD1; CDR3aa: ASSQTGTANEKLF
abundance: .; v_gene: TRBV5-6; j_gene: TRBJ1-1; d_gene: .; CDR3aa: ASSLARMVTEAF
abundance: .; v_gene: TRBV6-4; j_gene: TRBJ2-3; d_gene: .; CDR3aa: ASSDYRTGTQY
abundance: .; v_gene: TRBV2; j_gene: TRBJ2-5; d_gene: .; CDR3aa: ASSDRGRETQY
abundance: .; v_gene: TRBV28; j_gene: TRBJ1-5; d_gene: .; CDR3aa: ASRSQDRPNQPQH
abundance: few; v_gene: TRBV5-5; j_gene: TRBJ1-5; d_gene: .; CDR3aa: ASSPGHREYSNQPQH
abundance: once; v_gene: TRBV6-4; j_gene: TRBJ1-6; d_gene: TRBD1; CDR3aa: ASSERGDSNSPLH
abundance: .; v_gene: TRBV19; j_gene: TRBJ1-5; d_gene: TRBD1; CDR3aa: ASSMVIQGWANQPQH
abundance: .; v_gene: TRBV28; j_gene: TRBJ1-1; d_gene: .; CDR3aa: ASTWDTGATEAF
abundance: .; v_gene: TRBV10-3; j_gene: TRBJ1-3; d_gene: .; CDR3aa: AISDPAGGTIY
abundance: .; v_gene: TRBV19; j_gene: TRBJ1-2; d_gene: .; CDR3aa: ASRLQAQINYGYT
abundance: .; v_gene: TRBV19; j_gene: TRBJ1-1; d_gene: .; CDR3aa: ASRRSVYTEAF
abundance: .; v_gene: TRBV7-9; j_gene: TRBJ1-1; d_gene: .; CDR3aa: ASSLEDGTEAF
abundance: .; v_gene: TRBV3-1/TRBV3-2; j_gene: TRBJ2-7; d_gene: TRBD2; CDR3aa: ASSQMLAGSYEQY
abundance: .; v_gene: TRBV5-6; j_gene: TRBJ1-6; d_gene: TRBD1; CDR3aa: ASSLTGDNSPLH
abundance: .; v_gene: TRBV3-1/TRBV3-2; j_gene: TRBJ1-4; d_gene: .; CDR3aa: ASSPRGYNEKLF
abundance: .; v_gene: TRBV6-2/TRBV6-3; j_gene: TRBJ2-3; d_gene: TRBD2; CDR3aa: ASSYVGTRSDTQY